This T cell receptor beta chain was obtained from a study of read filtering for tumor transcriptome and immune sequencing. Study-wide background: Revised staging placed eight or nine patients in R-ISS I, around 15 in II, more than five in III. After DNase treatment, RNA was made into whole-transcriptome libraries.

The study, taken as a whole, reports: IR-seq captured clonotypes deeper and more reliably than RNA-seq. This fraction held mixed bone marrow immune cells after CD138-negative sorting.

Molecular barcoded adaptors covering alpha/delta and beta/gamma chains were used on roughly 400 ng RNA. TCRdb re-analysed the reads in MiXCR, keeping a single row per CDR3 protein. Counted here are around 130,000 distinct CDR3 sequences, approximately 13% occurring once; the ten biggest clones make up about 7.7%. Trimming took off 5 bases at V and 7 bases at J, with 15 bases between the two ends. The germline V gene has CDR1 SGHTA and CDR2 FQGNSA. This CDR3 contains 14 residues. This clonotype has ten or more counts. Its target is unknown. The clonotype was recovered from a donor over 35 with multiple myeloma. Material for sequencing was a population of CD138-negative cells sorted from bone marrow. The chain is built from TRBV7-2 and TRBJ2-1; no firm D call. CDR3 residues: CASSRSPSRNEQFF. For the CDR3, the DNA is TGTGCCAGCAGCCGTAGCCCAAGTCGTAATGAGCAGTTCTTC.